The next 20 T cell receptor beta chains were all read from a single sample in a study of response to subunit inactivated influenza vaccine. Each CDR3 protein gets one entry after TCRdb re-called the RT-PCR reads with MiXCR. The sample consists of more than 250,000 distinct CDR3 sequences, around a fifth of them appearing once. Material: PBMCs from blood, obtained less than 22 months after vaccination. These receptors originate from a man aged 50-75 years who received an inactivated influenza vaccine.

On this clonotype itself: The CDR3 does not close with the conserved phenylalanine or tryptophan, likely indicating a read error. The rearrangement links TRBV27 to TRBJ2-5; the D gene is possibly TRBD1 (5 bases). Germline V gene sequence: CDR1 MNHEY, CDR2 SMNVEV (reference sequence). The V end lost 2 bases, the J end lost 7 bases, and 11 bases lay between the germline ends. CDR3 length equals 13 residues. The CDR3 nucleotides read TGTGCCAGCAGTTTAGCAGGGTTTGGGACCCAGTACGTC. This gives the protein CASSLAGFGTQYV.

The chain has TRBV28 and TRBJ2-2; 10 nucleotides match TRBD2. Germline-derived CDR1 and CDR2 are MDHEN and SYDVKM. CDR3 length equals 15 residues. Trimming removed 6 bases from V and 5 bases from J; junction bases left unmatched: 6. This chain's CDR3 is CASSYGTSETGELFF. The CDR3 bases are TGTGCCAGCAGCTACGGGACTAGCGAAACCGGGGAGCTGTTTTTT. Based on the CDR3 plus reference TRBV28 and TRBJ2-2, the full variable domain is DVKVTQSSRYLVKRTGEKVFLECVQDMDHENMFWYRQDPGLGLRLIYFSYDVKMKEKGDIPEGYSVSREKKERFSLILESASTNQTSMYLCASSYGTSETGELFFGEGSRLTVL.

The rearrangement uses TRBV3-1 and TRBJ2-1, with 8 nucleotides matching TRBD2. This CDR3 spans 16 amino acids. The J segment lost 1 base and the V segment lost 2 bases, leaving 4 bases of the junction unmatched. Germline V gene sequence: CDR1 LGHDT, CDR2 YNNKEL (reference sequence). The CDR3 protein is CASSQTGTSSYNEQFF. For the CDR3, the DNA is TGTGCCAGCAGCCAAACCGGGACTAGTTCCTACAATGAGCAGTTCTTC.

This clonotype was seen a few times. The V call is TRBV2, the J call TRBJ1-1; D possibly corresponds to TRBD1 (6 bases). Germline-derived CDR1 and CDR2 are SNHLY and FYNNEI. The CDR3 has 14 amino acids. The V end lost 2 bases, the J end lost 6 bases, and 13 bases lay between the germline ends. The DNA of the CDR3 is TGTGCCAGCAGTGAAACAGGGTTGGTCTCTGAAGCTTTCTTT. Translating it yields CASSETGLVSEAFF. The variable domain in full, with the rest retrieved from reference TRBV2 and TRBJ1-1, is EPEVTQTPSHQVTQMGQEVILRCVPISNHLYFYWYRQILGQKVEFLVSFYNNEISEKSEIFDDQFSVERPDGSNFTLKIRSTKLEDSAMYFCASSETGLVSEAFFGQGTRLTVV.

This rearrangement joins TRBV10-3 to TRBJ2-7, with D possibly matching TRBD1 (9 bases). V shed 10 bases and J shed 2 bases, with 18 bases lying between them. The CDR3 consists of 14 residues. The V gene's germline CDR1 is ENHRY and CDR2 SYGVKD. The CDR3 is CASGGTGLTYEQYF. The CDR3 nucleotides read TGTGCCAGCGGGGGGACAGGGTTAACCTACGAGCAGTACTTC.

This clonotype turned up a few times. The CDR3 sequence is CASSKTGGDTEAFF. The CDR3, as DNA: TGTGCCAGCTCTAAGACAGGGGGTGACACTGAAGCTTTCTTT. V usage is TRBV6-4 and J usage is TRBJ1-1; 9 bases align to TRBD1. The CDR3 runs to 14 residues. Germline V gene lookup returns CDR1 MRHNA and CDR2 SNTAGT. With V trimmed by 8 bases and J by 3 bases, 7 bases remained unmatched.

CDR3 bases: TGTGCCAGCAGTTCGGGGACTAGCGGGACGACTAGCAATGAGCAGTTCTTC. Amino acid sequence: CASSSGTSGTTSNEQFF. This rearrangement joins TRBV12-3 or TRBV12-4 to TRBJ2-1, with 13 nucleotides matching TRBD2. V was clipped by 4 bases and J by 6 bases; unmatched bases: 9. The CDR3 consists of 17 residues.

The chain combines TRBV4-3 with TRBJ1-2; D is possibly TRBD1 (6 bases). Looked up from germline, CDR1 is LGHNA and CDR2 is YSLEER. The CDR3 length is 15 residues. V lost 0 bases and J 10 bases, leaving 18 bases between the germline ends. CDR3: CASSQEFGGASDYTF. The CDR3 DNA is TGCGCCAGCAGCCAAGAGTTCGGGGGGGCGAGCGACTACACCTTC.

The CDR3 reads CASRHSGWSVVSGANVLTF. CDR3 bases: TGTGCCAGTAGACACTCTGGGTGGAGCGTCGTCTCTGGGGCCAACGTCCTGACTTTC. The chain recombines TRBV19 with TRBJ2-6; no definite D call. CDR1 is LNHDA, CDR2 SQIVND, per germline (reference sequence). Deletions cut 6 bases from V and 0 bases from J, with 21 bases between. The CDR3 runs 19 residues.

CDR3 amino acids: CSVDRGGETQYF. DNA for the CDR3: TGCAGCGTTGACAGGGGAGGAGAGACCCAGTACTTC. The gene calls are TRBV29-1 and TRBJ2-5, with D possibly called TRBD1 or TRBD2 (6 bases each). Trimming shortened V by 3 bases and J by 4 bases, and 9 bases separated the two germline ends. Germline values: CDR1 SQVTM, CDR2 ANQGSEA. The CDR3 is 12 residues long.

V gene TRBV27 combines with J gene TRBJ2-5; D unresolved. CDR1 is MNHEY, CDR2 SMNVEV, per germline (reference sequence). The CDR3 covers 13 residues. V lost 1 base and J 2 bases, leaving 5 bases between the germline ends. The CDR3 sequence: CASSLFPQETQYF. Written as DNA, the CDR3 is TGTGCCAGCAGTTTATTCCCTCAAGAGACCCAGTACTTC.

This clonotype was recorded a few times. The junction and the germline gene differ at one end; a read error may be behind it. This chain connects TRBV29-1 to TRBJ2-5; tentative D call: TRBD2 (5 bases). CDR3 size: 12 residues. Germline V CDR1 and CDR2: SQVTM, ANQGSEA. The CDR3 DNA sequence: TGCAGCGTCTCTCAGCGGAGAGAGGCCCAGTACTTC. Translated, it gives CSVSQRREAQYF.

This clonotype was seen only a few times. The chain is built from TRBV7-9 and TRBJ2-3; D unclear. Trimming took off 5 bases at V and 2 bases at J, with 11 bases between the two ends. The germline V gene encodes CDR1 SEHNR and CDR2 FQNEAQ (reference sequence). This CDR3 region has 14 residues. CDR3 residues: CASSPLGPTDTQYF. The CDR3, as DNA: TGTGCCAGCAGCCCCCTGGGTCCCACAGATACGCAGTATTTT. Based on the CDR3 plus reference TRBV7-9 and TRBJ2-3, the full variable domain is DTGVSQNPRHKITKRGQNVTFRCDPISEHNRLYWYRQTLGQGPEFLTYFQNEAQLEKSRLLSDRFSAERPKGSFSTLEIQRTEQGDSAMYLCASSPLGPTDTQYFGPGTRLTVL.

The V and J genes are TRBV4-1 and TRBJ1-3, with 11 positions matching TRBD1. Germline V gives CDR1 MGHRA, CDR2 YSYEKL. This CDR3 contains 16 residues. The V segment lost 2 bases and the J segment 4 bases; nucleotides outside the gene matches: 4. CDR3 protein: CASSQKDRGLGNTIYF. The CDR3 nucleotides read TGCGCCAGCAGCCAAAAGGACAGGGGGCTAGGAAACACCATATATTTT.

The gene calls are TRBV4-3 and TRBJ1-5; unclear D gene. From germline, CDR1 is LGHNA and CDR2 YSLEER. Trimming removed 0 bases from V and 7 bases from J, with 13 bases in between. The CDR3 is 15 amino acids. This chain's CDR3 is CASSQEWSGLQPQHF. In nucleotides, the CDR3 is TGCGCCAGCAGCCAAGAGTGGTCCGGGCTCCAGCCCCAGCATTTT.

This clonotype appeared a few times. This chain links TRBV14 with TRBJ2-3; 8 bases are shared with TRBD1. This CDR3 has 15 residues. Germline V gene lookup returns CDR1 SGHDN and CDR2 FVKESK. V lost 2 bases to trimming and J lost 3 bases; unmatched junction nucleotides: 4. The CDR3 sequence is CASSQRQGRTDTQYF. The CDR3 DNA reads as TGTGCCAGCAGCCAACGACAGGGGCGGACAGATACGCAGTATTTT. Variable domain in full (rest from reference TRBV14 and TRBJ2-3): EAGVTQFPSHSVIEKGQTVTLRCDPISGHDNLYWYRRVMGKEIKFLLHFVKESKQDESGMPNNRFLAERTGGTYSTLKVQPAELEDSGVYFCASSQRQGRTDTQYFGPGTRLTVL.

The chain recombines TRBV11-2 with TRBJ2-5; no clear D. This CDR3 has 12 residues. The germline CDR1 and CDR2 sequences are SGHAT and FQNNGV. V lost 1 base and J 4 bases, leaving 4 bases between the germline ends. The CDR3 loop reads CASSLVPETQYF. For the CDR3, the DNA is TGTGCCAGCAGCTTAGTGCCAGAGACCCAGTACTTC.

The rearrangement links TRBV5-1 to TRBJ1-3; possible D gene TRBD1, 5 bases. V lost 4 bases, J lost 4 bases, and 15 bases lay in between. The CDR3 spans 15 residues. In germline, CDR1 is SGHRS, CDR2 YFSETQ. The CDR3 bases are TGCGCCAGCAGCCCTTCAGGGTACCTCGGAAACACCATATATTTT. It specifies CASSPSGYLGNTIYF.

V gene TRBV29-1 combines with J gene TRBJ2-1; the D is unclear. This CDR3 spans 12 amino acids. Trimming took off 4 bases at V and 7 bases at J, with 11 bases between the two ends. Per germline, CDR1 SQVTM and CDR2 ANQGSEA. In DNA form, the CDR3 reads TGCAGCGTTGTCCCCACTTTGAATGAGCAGTTCTTC. Translating it yields CSVVPTLNEQFF.

There are a few counts of this clonotype. This chain joins TRBV6-1 and TRBJ1-2; 9 bases align to TRBD1. CDR1 is MNHNS and CDR2 is SASEGT in the germline V gene. With 6 bases clipped from V and 5 bases from J, the junction kept 10 bases outside the gene matches. This CDR3 spans 15 amino acids. CDR3 loop: CASRPRTGDSYGYTF. The CDR3 coding sequence is TGTGCCAGCAGGCCCAGGACAGGGGATAGTTATGGCTACACCTTC.